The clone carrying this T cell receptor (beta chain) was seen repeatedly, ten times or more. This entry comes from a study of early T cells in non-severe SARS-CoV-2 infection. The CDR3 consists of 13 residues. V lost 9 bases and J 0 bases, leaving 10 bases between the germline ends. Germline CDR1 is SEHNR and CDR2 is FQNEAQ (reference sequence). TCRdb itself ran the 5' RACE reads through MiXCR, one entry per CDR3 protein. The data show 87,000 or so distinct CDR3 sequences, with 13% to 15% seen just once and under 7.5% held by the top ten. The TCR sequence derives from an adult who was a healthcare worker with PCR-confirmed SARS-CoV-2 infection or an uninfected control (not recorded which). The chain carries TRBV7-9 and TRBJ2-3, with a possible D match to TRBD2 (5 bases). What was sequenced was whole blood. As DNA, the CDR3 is TGTGCCAGACTGGAGGAAAGCACAGATACGCAGTATTTT. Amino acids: CARLEESTDTQYF.